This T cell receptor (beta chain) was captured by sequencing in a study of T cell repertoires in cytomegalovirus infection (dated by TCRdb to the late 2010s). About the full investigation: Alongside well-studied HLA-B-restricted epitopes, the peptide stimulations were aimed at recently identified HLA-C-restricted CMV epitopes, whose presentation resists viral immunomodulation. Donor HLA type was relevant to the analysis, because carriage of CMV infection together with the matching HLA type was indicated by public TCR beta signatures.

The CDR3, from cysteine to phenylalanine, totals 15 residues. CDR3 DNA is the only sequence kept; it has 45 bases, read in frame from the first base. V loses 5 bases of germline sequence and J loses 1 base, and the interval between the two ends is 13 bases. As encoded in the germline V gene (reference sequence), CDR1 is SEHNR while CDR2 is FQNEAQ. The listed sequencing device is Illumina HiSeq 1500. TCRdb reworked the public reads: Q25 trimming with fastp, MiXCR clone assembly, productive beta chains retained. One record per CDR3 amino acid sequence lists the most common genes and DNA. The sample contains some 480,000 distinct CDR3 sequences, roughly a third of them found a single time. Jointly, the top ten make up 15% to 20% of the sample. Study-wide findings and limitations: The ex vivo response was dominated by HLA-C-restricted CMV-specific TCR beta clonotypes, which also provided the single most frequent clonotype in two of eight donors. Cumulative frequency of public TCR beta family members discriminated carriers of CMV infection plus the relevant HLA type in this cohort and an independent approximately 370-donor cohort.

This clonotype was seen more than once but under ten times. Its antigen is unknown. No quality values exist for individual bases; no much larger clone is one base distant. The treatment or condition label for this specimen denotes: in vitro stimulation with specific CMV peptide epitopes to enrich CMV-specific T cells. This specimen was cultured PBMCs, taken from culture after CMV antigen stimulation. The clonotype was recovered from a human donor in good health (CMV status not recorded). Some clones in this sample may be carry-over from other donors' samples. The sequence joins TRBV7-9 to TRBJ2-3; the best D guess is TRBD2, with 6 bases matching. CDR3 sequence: CASSPTSSGTDTQYF. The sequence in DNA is TGTGCCAGCAGCCCAACTTCTAGCGGCACAGATACGCAGTATTTT.